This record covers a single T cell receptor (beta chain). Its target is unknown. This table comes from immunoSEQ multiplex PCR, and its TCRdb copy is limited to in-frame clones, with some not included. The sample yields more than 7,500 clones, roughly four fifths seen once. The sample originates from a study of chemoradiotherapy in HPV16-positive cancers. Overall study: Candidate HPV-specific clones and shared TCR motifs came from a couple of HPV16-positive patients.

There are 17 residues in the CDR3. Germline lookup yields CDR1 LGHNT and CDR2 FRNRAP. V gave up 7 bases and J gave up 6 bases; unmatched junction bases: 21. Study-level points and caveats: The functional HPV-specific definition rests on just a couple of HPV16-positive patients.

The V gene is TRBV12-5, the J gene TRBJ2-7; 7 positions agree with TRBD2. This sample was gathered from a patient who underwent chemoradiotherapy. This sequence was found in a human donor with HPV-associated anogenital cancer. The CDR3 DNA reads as TGTGCTAGTGCCCCCCCCGGGGCTAGCGGTCTGAGGGGCGAGCAGTACTTC. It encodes CASAPPGASGLRGEQYF.